What follows describes a single T cell receptor (beta chain). Only a few counts were recorded for this clonotype. Its antigen has not been determined. The sample holds no much larger clone one base away, and base qualities are not on file. Sequencing took place on an Illumina NovaSeq 6000. TCR cDNA was synthesized by 5'RACE template switching, through which a universal primer site and unique molecular identifiers were introduced. cDNA synthesis was primed from both the TCR alpha and TCR beta constant segments. Library amplification involved two PCR steps, and the second step added sample barcodes and sequencing adapters. Sequencing of the libraries was done on either Illumina HiSeq 2500 (2x100 bp) or NovaSeq (2x150 bp). Concerning the study's data processing: Demultiplexing of reads and collapsing into UMI consensus sequences were performed with MIGEC, and V(D)J alignment was carried out with MiXCR. Clonotypes responding to the vaccine were identified with edgeR on replicate PBMC samples, with the criteria of FDR below 0.01 and a log2 fold change above 5 up to day 15. Each bulk clonotype received a CD4 or CD8 identity based on whether the sequenced CD4 or CD8 repertoire contained that clonotype at higher abundance. TCRdb reprocessed the public reads (quality trimming at Q25 with fastp, clone calling with MiXCR) and kept in-frame beta chains. Each record represents a unique CDR3 protein, reported with the most common genes and DNA among its rows. TCRdb, rather than the study authors, made the V and J calls. Here the sample has about 310,000 distinct CDR3 sequences; approximately 3.8% occur a single time. 23% of the sample is in the top ten clones.

The sample's treatment or condition, from its label and the paper: live attenuated yellow fever vaccine strain. At each blood-draw timepoint, two biological replicates of bulk PBMCs were collected. A standard Ficoll-Paque protocol was used to isolate PBMCs from peripheral blood. TriZol was used to extract RNA from bulk PBMCs, from CD4 and CD8 fractions, and from dextramer-positive and dextramer-negative fractions. The sample belongs to a study of T cells after yellow fever vaccination (dated by TCRdb to between 2018 and 2020). Turning to the overall study: The SMART-Seq v4 Ultra Low Input RNA kit was used to prepare libraries from fractions with low cell numbers. To track T-cell clones before and after primary and booster YFV17D yellow fever vaccination, bulk TCR alpha and beta repertoires were sequenced longitudinally. Two healthy male donors, one aged 18 to 30 and one aged 30 to 40 years, were included in the cohort. Bulk PBMC replicates and cell subsets were isolated from blood drawn at multiple timepoints before and after both primary and secondary immunization. General findings and caveats noted by the study authors: Because only a couple of donors were included in the study, the extent to which the findings can be generalized is limited. The secondary T-cell response was found to be weaker but faster than the primary response, with a peak reached on day 5 rather than on day 15. A small share of clonotypes occurred in both CD4 and CD8 compartments, likely arising from convergent recombination. Because abundant contaminating clonotypes from the bulk population could be contained in FACS-sorted repertoires, computational filtering was required. After the booster, most clones that had expanded after primary vaccination were detected again (around 97% of CD4 and around 88% of CD8), suggesting broad maintenance of memory.

CDR1 and CDR2, looked up from the germline V gene (reference sequence), are DFQATT and SNEGSKA. The CDR3 has 12 amino acids, counting the end cysteine and phenylalanine. Solely the CDR3 DNA is kept, with 36 bases framed from the first base. The trim is 6 bases for V and 10 bases for J, with a gap of 13 bases between the germline ends. In this chain, TRBV20-1 is recombined with TRBJ1-6, with no confidently assigned D gene. Sequenced here: PBMCs, sampled on the day of the yellow fever booster vaccination. This receptor was obtained from a man between 18 and 29 years old who received the YFV17D yellow fever vaccine. The base sequence is TGCAGTGCCCCGGAGGGTGAGTCACCCCTCCACTTT. The translation is CSAPEGESPLHF.